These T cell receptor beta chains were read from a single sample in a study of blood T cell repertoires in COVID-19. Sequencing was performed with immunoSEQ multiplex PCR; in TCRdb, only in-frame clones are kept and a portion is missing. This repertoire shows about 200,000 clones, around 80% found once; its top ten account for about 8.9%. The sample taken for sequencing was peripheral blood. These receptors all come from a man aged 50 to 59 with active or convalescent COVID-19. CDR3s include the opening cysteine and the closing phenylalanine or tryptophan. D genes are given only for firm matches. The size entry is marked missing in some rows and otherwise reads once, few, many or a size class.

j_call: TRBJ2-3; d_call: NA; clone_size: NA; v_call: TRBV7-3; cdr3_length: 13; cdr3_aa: CASSSIATDTQYF; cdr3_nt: TGTGCCAGCAGCTCCATAGCGACAGATACGCAGTATTTT
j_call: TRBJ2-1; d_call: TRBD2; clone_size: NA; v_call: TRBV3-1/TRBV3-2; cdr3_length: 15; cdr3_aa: CASSRGTSGGNEQFF; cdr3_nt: TGTGCCAGCAGCCGAGGGACTAGCGGGGGTAATGAGCAGTTCTTC
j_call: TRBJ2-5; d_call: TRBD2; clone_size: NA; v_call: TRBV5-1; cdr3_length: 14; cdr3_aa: CASSPRTSDETQYF; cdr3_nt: TGCGCCAGCAGCCCAAGGACTAGTGACGAGACCCAGTACTTC
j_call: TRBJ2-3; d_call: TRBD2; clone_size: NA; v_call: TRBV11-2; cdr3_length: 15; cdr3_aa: CASSSLAGGADTQYF; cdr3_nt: TGTGCCAGCAGCTCCCTAGCGGGGGGGGCAGATACGCAGTATTTT
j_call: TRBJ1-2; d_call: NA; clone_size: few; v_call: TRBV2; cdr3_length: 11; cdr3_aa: CASSESRLYTF; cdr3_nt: TGTGCCAGCAGTGAAAGCAGACTCTACACCTTC
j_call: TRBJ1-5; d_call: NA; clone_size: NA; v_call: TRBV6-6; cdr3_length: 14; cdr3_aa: CASSYKGWNQPQHF; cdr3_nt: TGTGCCAGCAGTTACAAGGGGTGGAATCAGCCCCAGCATTTT
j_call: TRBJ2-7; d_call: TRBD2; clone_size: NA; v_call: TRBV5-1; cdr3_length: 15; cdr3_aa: CASSHRPSGGYEQYF; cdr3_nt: TGCGCCAGCAGCCACCGCCCGTCGGGGGGCTACGAGCAGTACTTC
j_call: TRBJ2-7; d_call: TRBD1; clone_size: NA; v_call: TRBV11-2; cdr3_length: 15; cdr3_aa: CASSLAGTGMYEQYF; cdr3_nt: TGTGCCAGCAGCCTTGCCGGGACAGGGATGTACGAGCAGTACTTC
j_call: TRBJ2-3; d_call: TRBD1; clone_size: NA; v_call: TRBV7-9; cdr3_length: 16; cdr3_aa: CASSWIRDREKDTQYF; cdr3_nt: TGTGCCAGCAGCTGGATCCGGGACAGGGAGAAAGATACGCAGTATTTT
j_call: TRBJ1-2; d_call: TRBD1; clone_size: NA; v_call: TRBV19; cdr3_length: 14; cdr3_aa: CASSRDRGRDGYTF; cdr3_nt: TGTGCCAGTAGCCGGGACAGGGGAAGAGATGGCTACACCTTC
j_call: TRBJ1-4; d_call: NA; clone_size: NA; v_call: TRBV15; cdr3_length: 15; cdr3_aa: CATSRIRDGGGKLFF; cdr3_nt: TGTGCCACCAGCAGGATCCGGGACGGGGGAGGAAAACTGTTTTTT
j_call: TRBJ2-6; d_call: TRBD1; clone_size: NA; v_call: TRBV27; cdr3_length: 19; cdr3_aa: CASAPFTGTGGAGANVLTF; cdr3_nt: TGTGCCAGTGCACCTTTTACCGGGACAGGGGGCGCTGGGGCCAACGTCCTGACTTTC
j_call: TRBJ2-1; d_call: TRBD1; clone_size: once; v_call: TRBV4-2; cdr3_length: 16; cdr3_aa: CASSPGTGFSYNEQFF; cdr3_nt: TGTGCCAGCAGCCCAGGGACAGGGTTCTCCTACAATGAGCAGTTCTTC
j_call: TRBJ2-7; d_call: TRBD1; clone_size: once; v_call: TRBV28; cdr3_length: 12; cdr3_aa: CASRSRDSEQYF; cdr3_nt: TGTGCCAGCAGAAGCCGGGACAGCGAGCAGTACTTC
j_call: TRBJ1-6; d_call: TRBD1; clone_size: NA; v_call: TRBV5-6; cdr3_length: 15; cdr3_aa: CASSLGTGNNSPLHF; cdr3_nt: TGTGCCAGCAGCTTGGGGACAGGGAATAATTCACCCCTCCACTTT